This passage covers 14 T cell receptor beta chains from one sample sequenced in a study of blood T cells in healthy people across ages (dated by TCRdb to the mid-2010s). Libraries were constructed by 5' RACE. The instrument given in TCRdb is Illumina HiSeq 2500. A second PCR of about 7 to 12 cycles was performed with a sample-barcoded 5' primer and a J-beta primer mix. The public reads were quality trimmed at Q25 with fastp and then assembled into clones with MiXCR by TCRdb, keeping productive beta chains. A single entry per CDR3 protein holds the most common genes and DNA from its merged rows. The sample yields about 1.1 million distinct CDR3 sequences; around two fifths were counted once. The ten largest account for around 13% of the sample. Sequencing used blood. These receptors all stem from a man aged 18 to 29 in good health.

The CDR3 sequence: CASSDLTGDGTDTQYF. As DNA, the CDR3 is TGCGCCAGCAGCGATTTGACAGGGGACGGCACAGATACGCAGTATTTT. The chain has TRBV5-1 and TRBJ2-3, with 8 nucleotides matching TRBD1. V was clipped by 4 bases and J by 1 base; unmatched bases: 8. The CDR3 runs 16 residues. Per the germline V gene, CDR1 is SGHRS and CDR2 is YFSETQ.

This clonotype was detected only a few times. This chain joins TRBV7-2 and TRBJ1-2; a weak D match, TRBD1 (5 bases). Trimming stripped 2 bases from V and 6 bases from J, with 22 bases between. This CDR3 spans 17 amino acids. In germline, CDR1 is SGHTA, CDR2 FQGNSA. CDR3 sequence reads: CASSLRGRVNEVDGYTF. The CDR3 nucleotides read TGTGCCAGCAGCTTACGGGGCAGGGTAAACGAAGTGGATGGCTACACCTTC.

The chain links TRBV27 to TRBJ2-3; possible D gene TRBD2, 6 bases. The CDR3 runs 18 residues. V was clipped by 7 bases and J by 5 bases, with 28 bases between them. Looked up from germline, CDR1 is MNHEY and CDR2 is SMNVEV (reference sequence). The CDR3 loop is CASTLLMPGLSNLDTQYF. CDR3 DNA: TGTGCCAGCACCCTATTAATGCCGGGACTTTCGAACCTAGATACGCAGTATTTT.

A note on this clonotype: One end of the junction fails to match germline, which may point to a read error. V is TRBV6-5 and J is TRBJ2-2, with a weak D call TRBD1 (6 bases). Germline V CDR1 and CDR2: MNHEY, SVGAGI. This CDR3 region has 16 residues. The CDR3 sequence: CASTSQGLTNAGELFF. The DNA of the CDR3 is TGTGCCAGCACCTCGCAGGGGCTGACGAACGCCGGGGAGCTGTTTTTT.

In its sample, this clonotype was seen a few times. V and J are TRBV14 and TRBJ2-3; D ambiguous. This CDR3 spans 16 amino acids. The V gene's germline CDR1 is SGHDN and CDR2 FVKESK. Trimming stripped 0 bases from V and 0 bases from J, with 10 bases between. For the CDR3, the DNA is TGTGCCAGCAGCCAAGAAGGCCGATGGAGCACAGATACGCAGTATTTT. Amino acid sequence: CASSQEGRWSTDTQYF.

The chain joins TRBV7-3 to TRBJ2-3; D is ambiguous. Looked up from germline, CDR1 is SGHTA and CDR2 is FQGTGA. CDR3 length: 17 residues. V lost 5 bases and J lost 0, with 18 bases in between. This CDR3 is CASSQAQPTPSTDTQYF. CDR3 nucleotide sequence: TGTGCCAGCAGCCAAGCCCAGCCGACCCCAAGCACAGATACGCAGTATTTT.

This clonotype was observed a handful of times. The J gene is TRBJ1-2, the V gene TRBV6-5, with 12 bases matching TRBD1. Looked up from germline, CDR1 is MNHEY and CDR2 is SVGAGI. Losses at the gene ends were 2 bases for V and 3 bases for J; bases not matched to a gene: 10. The CDR3 length is 18 residues. For the CDR3, the DNA is TGTGCCAGCAGTTACGTCCTGGGACAGGGGGCGCAGGACTATGGCTACACCTTC. This gives the protein CASSYVLGQGAQDYGYTF.

This clonotype showed up just a few times. An end of the junction differs from the germline gene, which may be a read error. The rearrangement joins TRBV7-7 to TRBJ1-1; 9 bases match TRBD1. Germline CDR1 SSHAT, CDR2 FNYEAQ (reference sequence). This CDR3 comprises 17 residues. The CDR3 DNA sequence: TGTGCTAGCAGCCCTGGCTTCTGGACAGGGGAGAACACTGAAGCTTTCTTT. It specifies CASSPGFWTGENTEAFF.

Comment on this clonotype: A much larger clone lies a single base off, so this may be a read error. The chain links TRBV7-9 to TRBJ2-7; 9 bases map to TRBD1. Germline V gene sequence: CDR1 SEHNR, CDR2 FQNEAQ (reference sequence). This CDR3 has 17 amino acids. CDR3 amino acids: CASSLRSGTGSSYERYF. The CDR3 DNA is TGTGCCAGCAGCTTGCGTTCCGGGACAGGGAGCTCCTACGAGCGGTACTTC.

This clonotype was counted a few times. The CDR3 nucleotides are TGTGCTAGTGGTCCTCTCGGTGGGAACACTGAAGCTTTCTTT. Its translation is CASGPLGGNTEAFF. The J gene is TRBJ1-1, the V gene TRBV12-5; D is unresolved. V was pared by 5 bases and J by 1 base, with 11 bases between. Germline V gene lookup returns CDR1 LGHNT and CDR2 FRNRAP. The CDR3 consists of 14 residues.

Ten or more counts support this clonotype. This sequence joins TRBV4-2 and TRBJ1-1, with D perhaps TRBD1 (5 bases). Germline V lookup: CDR1 LGHNA, CDR2 YNFKEQ. The CDR3 is made up of 14 amino acids. The V end lost 4 bases, the J end lost 6 bases, and 15 bases lay between the germline ends. CDR3 in DNA: TGTGCCAGCAGCCGGGCTGGGGGGGTGGCTGAAGCTTTCTTT. This sequence encodes CASSRAGGVAEAFF.

This clonotype was seen only a few times. The chain links TRBV15 to TRBJ2-1, with 7 bases identical to TRBD1. The trim removed 7 bases at V and 11 bases at J, leaving 5 bases unmatched. The CDR3 sequence is 11 residues long. Germline values: CDR1 LNHNV, CDR2 YYDKDF (reference sequence). The CDR3 bases are TGTGCCACCAAAAACAGGGGTCAGCAGTTCTTC. Translated, it gives CATKNRGQQFF.

This clonotype was found a few times. V gene TRBV6-2 or TRBV6-3 combines with J gene TRBJ1-5; D gene ambiguous. The CDR3 runs to 12 residues. CDR1 is MNHEY and CDR2 is SVGEGT in the germline V gene. The germline V and J ends were trimmed by 0 bases and 6 bases, with 3 bases remaining between them. The CDR3 here is CASSYSSQPQHF. CDR3 nucleotides: TGTGCCAGCAGTTACTCGAGTCAGCCCCAGCATTTT.

The rearrangement joins TRBV5-5 to TRBJ2-7; D assignment may be TRBD1 or TRBD2 (7 bases each). The ends were cut back, 6 bases at V and 3 bases at J, with 22 bases in the middle. The germline CDR1 and CDR2 sequences are SGHKS and YYEKEE (reference sequence). There are 16 residues in the CDR3. As DNA, the CDR3 is TGTGCCAGCACCTATCGGGGGGACAGCTTTGACTACGAGCAGTACTTC. Amino acid sequence: CASTYRGDSFDYEQYF.